These T cell receptor beta chains were read from a single sample in a study of OX40 agonist ivuxolimab in advanced cancers. The method was immunoSEQ multiplex PCR; TCRdb's version includes in-frame clones alone and lacks a portion of them. The sample holds around 60,000 clones, roughly nine tenths seen once. The material was CD4+ or CD8+ T cells sorted from blood, obtained in a trial of the OX40 agonist ivuxolimab. Receptors originate from an adult with an advanced solid tumor such as melanoma, head and neck, liver or kidney cancer. CDR3s leave out the opening cysteine and the closing phenylalanine or tryptophan.

>13|TRBV6-5|TRBJ2-5
ASSPAVAVQETQY
>11|TRBV29-1|TRBJ2-7
SVGQPSSYEQY
>13|TRBV28|TRBJ1-2
ASSLFAGGGYGYT
>11|TRBV27|TRBJ1-1
ASSLVTGVAAF
>14|TRBV5-8|TRBJ2-7
ASSLGPTALGYEQY
>14|TRBV6-1|TRBJ2-7
ASSEGSGTGFNEQY
>12|TRBV27|TRBJ1-1
ASSLLDGSTEAF
>11|TRBV10-2|TRBJ1-2
ASSDRRGNGYT
>13|TRBV10-2|TRBJ2-2
ASSGSGGANGELF
>12|TRBV5-4|TRBJ2-1
ASSPETSSNEQF
>11|TRBV7-9|TRBJ1-4
ASRVDGGEKLF
>13|TRBV4-2|TRBJ2-7
ASSQDLRGQDEQY
>14|TRBV18|TRBJ2-2
ASSPPGGRDTGELF
>11|TRBV7-2|TRBJ1-1
ASSLAWDTEAF
>13|TRBV6-1|TRBJ2-2
ASSAAGRNTGELF
>13|TRBV7-4|TRBJ2-7
ASTSYGQGGDEQY
>14|TRBV11-2|TRBJ2-7
ASSAIAGDYSYEQY
>12|TRBV2|TRBJ2-3
AEGGQGGTDTQY
>13|TRBV19|TRBJ2-6
ASRSDPSGANVLT
>10|TRBV11-1|TRBJ2-5
ASSSLRETQY
>13|TRBV6-4|TRBJ2-3
ANSSGGISTDTQY
>11|TRBV7-9|TRBJ1-2
ASSLRALSGYT
>12|TRBV19|TRBJ2-5
ASSMGTRQETQY
>14|TRBV19|TRBJ1-5
ASRPGQGSGNQPQH
>11|TRBV2|TRBJ1-4
ASLGGFREKLF
>13|TRBV5-1|TRBJ2-1
ASSQGQGSYNEQF
>11|TRBV6-6|TRBJ2-2
ASLLGTLGSCF
>14|TRBV9|TRBJ2-7
ASSVAQTGASYEQY
>13|TRBV7-6|TRBJ2-7
ASSKQDRRDYEQY
>13|TRBV18|TRBJ1-1
ASSPYRDEGPEAF
>13|TRBV7-3|TRBJ1-2
ASSLFGTGHSGYT